This paragraph reports one T cell receptor beta chain. What it recognizes is unknown. This sample is drawn from a study of cytomegalovirus exposure and HLA in healthy donors. The study's findings and limits: Later on, a genetic analysis was performed. It linked a missense variant in DCLRE1C with V- and J-gene trimming of TCR beta. Researchers reported that a few CMV-associated chains were confirmed in vitro as CMV antigen-specific. Listed as cytomegalovirus-associated were 150 or so TCR beta chains.

CDR1 and CDR2 from the germline V gene are MDHEN and SYDVKM. Trimming cost V 3 bases and J 2 bases, with 14 bases left between them. The CDR3 spans 15 residues. Amplification used 60 Vbeta primers and 13 Jbeta primers. Data came from immunoSEQ multiplex PCR; TCRdb stores just in-frame clones and leaves some out. The table has 200,000 to 250,000 clones, 75% to 85% seen once. The sequence was obtained from a woman aged 55 to 70 in good health and CMV-seropositive. Material: PBMCs. The chain employs TRBV28 and TRBJ2-7; D unclear. The CDR3 coding sequence is TGTGCCAGCAGTTTTCTGGGCAGTTCCACCTACGAGCAGTACTTC. This gives the protein CASSFLGSSTYEQYF.